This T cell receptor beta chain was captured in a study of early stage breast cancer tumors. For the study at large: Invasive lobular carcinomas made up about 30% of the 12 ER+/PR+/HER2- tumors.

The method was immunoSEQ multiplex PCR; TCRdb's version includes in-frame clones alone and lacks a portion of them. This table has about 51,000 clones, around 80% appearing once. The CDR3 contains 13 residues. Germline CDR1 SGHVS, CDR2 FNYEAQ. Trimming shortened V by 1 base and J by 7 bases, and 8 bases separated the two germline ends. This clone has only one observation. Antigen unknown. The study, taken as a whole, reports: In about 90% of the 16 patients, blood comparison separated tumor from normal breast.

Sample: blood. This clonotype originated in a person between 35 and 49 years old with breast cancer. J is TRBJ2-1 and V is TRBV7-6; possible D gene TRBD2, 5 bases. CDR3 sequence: CASSLGKRNEQFF. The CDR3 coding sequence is TGTGCCAGCAGCTTAGGAAAGCGGAATGAGCAGTTCTTC.